This entry lists 15 T cell receptor beta chains sequenced from one sample in a study of vaccination and CD4 T cells after COVID-19 (dated by TCRdb to between 2022 and 2023). Read against the paper, the sample's treatment or condition label means: approximately 9-day PBMC culture with coronavirus spike peptide pools or control peptides (ViraFEST assay). Their recognized antigens are unknown. The receptor library was made with PCR. For sequencing, an Illumina iSeq 100 was employed. At the Johns Hopkins FTIC core, DNA from the cultured CD4+ T cells underwent TCR sequencing with the Oncomine TCR Beta short-read assay. The raw public data were reprocessed by TCRdb itself: fastp quality trimming at Q25, MiXCR clonotype calling, in-frame beta chains only. One record per CDR3 amino acid sequence lists the most common genes and DNA. The sample table lists approximately 18,000 distinct CDR3 sequences, under 45% of them with a count of one. Approximately 7% of the sample goes to the ten largest clones.

This specimen consisted of CD4+ T cells from blood, cultured in vitro, obtained after SARS-CoV-2 vaccination. The receptor source for this set is a human donor who had recovered from COVID-19.

This clonotype was detected only a few times. V and J are TRBV28 and TRBJ1-5, with 7 positions matching TRBD1. Germline loops: CDR1 MDHEN, CDR2 SYDVKM. The CDR3 spans 15 residues. The trim removed 6 bases at V and 0 bases at J, leaving 5 bases unmatched. The CDR3 region has the DNA TGTGCCAGCAGGCCGACAGGGAATAGCAATCAGCCCCAGCATTTT. Its translation is CASRPTGNSNQPQHF.

The V and J genes are TRBV7-3 and TRBJ2-6; no clear D gene. The CDR3 has 15 amino acids. Trimming cost V 2 bases and J 0 bases, with 5 bases left between them. Germline V lookup: CDR1 SGHTA, CDR2 FQGTGA. CDR3 nucleotides: TGTGCCAGCAGCTTAGTCCCCTCTGGGGCCAACGTCCTGACTTTC. The encoded protein is CASSLVPSGANVLTF.

The table lists this clonotype with a few counts. The chain uses TRBV2 and TRBJ1-2; no clear D. Trimming took off 7 bases at V and 0 bases at J, with 18 bases between the two ends. The CDR3 has 16 residues. CDR1 and CDR2 (germline): SNHLY, FYNNEI. CDR3 nucleotide sequence: TGTGCCAGCAAAGAGTTCTCGGCGTTAGCTAACTATGGCTACACCTTC. This encodes CASKEFSALANYGYTF.

The chain uses TRBV15 and TRBJ2-5; D assignment may be TRBD1 or TRBD2 (5 bases each). CDR1 is LNHNV, CDR2 YYDKDF, per germline (reference sequence). V lost 8 bases and J 5 bases, leaving 18 bases between the germline ends. The CDR3 covers 14 residues. CDR3 sequence reads: CATGGSGYGETQYF. CDR3 DNA: TGTGCCACCGGGGGTAGTGGGTACGGTGAGACCCAGTACTTC. Drawing the rest from reference TRBV15 and TRBJ2-5, the complete variable domain is DAMVIQNPRYQVTQFGKPVTLSCSQTLNHNVMYWYQQKSSQAPKLLFHYYDKDFNNEADTPDNFQSRRPNTSFCFLDIRSPGLGDTAMYLCATGGSGYGETQYFGPGTRLLVL.

The chain combines TRBV18 with TRBJ2-2; TRBD1 or TRBD2 may be the D gene (5 bases each). Trimming cost V 6 bases and J 2 bases, with 16 bases left between them. This CDR3 region has 16 residues. CDR1 KGHSH and CDR2 LQKENI come from the germline V gene. The CDR3 DNA is TGTGCCAGCTCCCGGCAGCGGACACAAAACACCGGGGAGCTGTTTTTT. Translating gives CASSRQRTQNTGELFF.

This clonotype was observed a handful of times. The rearrangement uses TRBV19 and TRBJ2-4, with D tentatively TRBD2 (5 bases). V lost 8 bases and J lost 9, with 11 bases in between. The germline V gene has CDR1 LNHDA and CDR2 SQIVND (reference sequence). CDR3 size: 11 residues. The CDR3 loop reads CASDGKGIQYF. CDR3 bases: TGTGCCAGTGACGGGAAAGGCATTCAGTACTTC.

This chain connects TRBV6-1 to TRBJ1-6; D not certain. The V and J ends lost 6 bases and 10 bases respectively, with 10 bases between them. The CDR3 contains 12 residues. Looked up from germline, CDR1 is MNHNS and CDR2 is SASEGT. CDR3 loop: CASRIINSPLHF. The CDR3, as DNA: TGTGCCAGCAGAATTATTAACTCACCCCTCCACTTT.

The V gene is TRBV6-2 or TRBV6-3, the J gene TRBJ1-1; 7 bases fit TRBD1. Germline trimming cut 2 bases from V and 1 base from J; bases unmatched to any gene: 1. CDR1 MNHEY and CDR2 SVGEGT come from the germline V gene. This CDR3 contains 14 residues. The CDR3, as DNA: TGTGCCAGCAGTTACGGGGACAGGAACACTGAAGCTTTCTTT. Protein sequence: CASSYGDRNTEAFF.

Only a few counts were recorded for this clonotype. V is TRBV6-1 and J is TRBJ2-5; D possibly corresponds to TRBD1 (5 bases). The germline V and J ends were trimmed by 7 bases and 0 bases, with 15 bases remaining between them. The germline V gene has CDR1 MNHNS and CDR2 SASEGT. CDR3 length equals 15 residues. The CDR3 DNA reads TGTGCCAGCAACCCGGAGACAGAATACCAAGAGACCCAGTACTTC. Its translation is CASNPETEYQETQYF.

This clonotype was counted a few times. The rearrangement links TRBV2 to TRBJ2-3, with D perhaps being TRBD1 or TRBD2 (6 bases each). Germline V gene sequence: CDR1 SNHLY, CDR2 FYNNEI. The V and J ends lost 7 bases and 2 bases respectively, with 13 bases between them. The CDR3 runs to 14 residues. CDR3 residues: CASKGGTSTDTQYF. The CDR3 coding sequence is TGTGCCAGCAAGGGGGGAACCTCCACAGATACGCAGTATTTT.

The chain has TRBV10-3 and TRBJ2-1; the D gene is possibly TRBD1 (6 bases). Looked up from germline, CDR1 is ENHRY and CDR2 is SYGVKD. The CDR3 has 18 amino acids. The V and J ends lost 0 bases and 7 bases respectively, with 22 bases between them. In nucleotides, the CDR3 is TGTGCCATCAGTGAGTCGATATCAGGCAGGGGATTGTGGAATGAGCAGTTCTTC. Translated: CAISESISGRGLWNEQFF.

This clonotype has a handful of counts. The chain recombines TRBV28 with TRBJ1-3; D is perhaps TRBD1 (5 bases). Germline V lookup: CDR1 MDHEN, CDR2 SYDVKM. CDR3 length: 22 residues. V shed 10 bases and J shed 0 bases, with 37 bases lying between them. This CDR3 is CATTLGVGWQFGTGDSGNTIYF. Written as DNA, the CDR3 is TGTGCCACCACTCTGGGCGTCGGGTGGCAGTTTGGGACTGGAGACTCTGGAAACACCATATATTTT.

The V call is TRBV6-2 or TRBV6-3, the J call TRBJ2-7; D is possibly TRBD1 (6 bases). Per the germline V gene, CDR1 is MNHEY and CDR2 is SVGEGT. The CDR3 runs 17 residues. V was clipped by 10 bases and J by 3 bases, with 28 bases between them. The CDR3 is CATPGRTDWKVRYEQYF. The CDR3, as DNA: TGTGCCACCCCCGGCCGGACAGACTGGAAGGTTCGCTACGAGCAGTACTTC.

The rearrangement links TRBV2 to TRBJ2-3; TRBD2 matches at 9 bases. The V gene's germline CDR1 is SNHLY and CDR2 FYNNEI. The V and J ends lost 3 bases and 4 bases, in that order; junction bases with no gene match: 11. The CDR3 spans 17 residues. CDR3 in amino acids: CASSEGIAGVRSDTQYF. CDR3 nucleotide sequence: TGTGCCAGCAGTGAGGGTATAGCGGGAGTGAGATCAGATACGCAGTATTTT.

The CDR3 bases are TGTGCCAGCAGCTTAGGAAGGGGACAGGGGTCTAGTAGCAATCAGCCCCAGCATTTT. It is translated as CASSLGRGQGSSSNQPQHF. The V and J genes are TRBV11-3 and TRBJ1-5, with 10 bases lining up with TRBD1. Germline V CDR1 and CDR2: SGHNT, YENEEA. This CDR3 is built from 19 residues. V lost 1 base to trimming and J lost 0 bases; unmatched junction nucleotides: 9. Combining the CDR3 with reference TRBV11-3 and TRBJ1-5 gives the whole variable domain EAGVVQSPRYKIIEKKQPVAFWCNPISGHNTLYWYLQNLGQGPELLIRYENEEAVDDSQLPKDRFSAERLKGVDSTLKIQPAELGDSAVYLCASSLGRGQGSSSNQPQHFGDGTRLSIL.